These 30 T cell receptor beta chains came from one sample sequenced in a study of blood T cell repertoires in COVID-19. TCRdb's copy holds only in-frame clones and misses some; the assay was immunoSEQ multiplex PCR. The sample yields approximately 250,000 clones, approximately 84% seen once. The material sequenced was peripheral blood. The receptors were sampled from a man aged 35 to 55 with acute or convalescent COVID-19.

The chain uses TRBV18 and TRBJ1-1; no firm D call. Per germline, CDR1 KGHSH and CDR2 LQKENI. Trimming removed 3 bases at V and 4 bases at J, with 3 bases between. CDR3 length: 11 amino acids. This CDR3 reads CASSPLTEAFF. The CDR3 nucleotides read TGTGCCAGCTCACCCCTCACTGAAGCTTTCTTT.

The V gene is TRBV3-1 (or the pseudogene TRBV3-2), the J gene TRBJ1-2, with TRBD1 identical over 11 bases. V gave up 1 base and J gave up 14 bases; unmatched junction bases: 6. The CDR3 spans 13 residues. Germline values: CDR1 LGHDT, CDR2 YNNKEL (reference sequence). CDR3 in DNA: TGTGCCAGCAGCCAAGCGGGGACAGGGGGTTCGACCTTC. Translated: CASSQAGTGGSTF.

CDR3 sequence reads: CASSESAGQNYGYTF. The CDR3 region has the DNA TGTGCCAGCAGTGAATCCGCGGGACAGAACTATGGCTACACCTTC. The rearrangement uses TRBV6-1 and TRBJ1-2; 7 bases fit TRBD1. Germline CDR1 MNHNS, CDR2 SASEGT. The V gene end was trimmed by 2 bases and the J gene end by 2 bases; junction bases not matched to a gene: 5. This CDR3 region has 15 residues.

The V call is TRBV13, the J call TRBJ2-1; 9 bases are a match to TRBD1. V lost 3 bases and J lost 6; bases outside the gene matches: 6. The CDR3 has 15 residues. Germline lookup yields CDR1 PRHDT and CDR2 FYEKMQ (reference sequence). The CDR3: CASSFPGQGRNEQFF. The CDR3 DNA sequence: TGTGCCAGCAGCTTCCCGGGACAGGGTCGCAATGAGCAGTTCTTC.

J is TRBJ1-2 and V is TRBV19; D might be TRBD1 (6 bases). CDR3 length: 14 amino acids. Per germline, CDR1 LNHDA and CDR2 SQIVND (reference sequence). The V end lost 7 bases, the J end lost 8 bases, and 20 bases lay between the germline ends. The CDR3 reads CASIHARTENGYTF. DNA for the CDR3: TGTGCCAGTATCCATGCTAGGACAGAGAACGGCTACACCTTC.

CDR3 in amino acids: CASNERARNQPQHF. The CDR3 coding sequence is TGTGCCAGCAACGAGAGGGCTCGCAATCAGCCCCAGCATTTT. The V gene is TRBV28, the J gene TRBJ1-5; D gene unclear. CDR1 MDHEN and CDR2 SYDVKM come from the germline V gene. Trimming took off 7 bases at V and 2 bases at J, with 12 bases between the two ends. The CDR3 contains 14 residues.

This clone came up once. The gene calls are TRBV10-3 and TRBJ1-6; weak D call: TRBD1 (5 bases). Germline CDR1 and CDR2: ENHRY and SYGVKD. The V gene lost 6 bases and the J gene lost 10 bases, with 25 bases spanning the gap. The CDR3 totals 17 residues. CDR3 sequence (DNA): TGTGCCATCAGCAGAAAAGTAGGGACTTCTTCAGCGTCACCCCTCCACTTT. Amino acids: CAISRKVGTSSASPLHF.

The chain employs TRBV29-1 and TRBJ1-2; the match to TRBD1 covers 7 bases. The CDR3 totals 14 residues. Trimming removed 0 bases from V and 2 bases from J; junction bases left unmatched: 3. Germline loops: CDR1 SQVTM, CDR2 ANQGSEA. Here the CDR3 DNA reads TGCAGCGTTGAAGATATACAGGGGAACTATGGCTACACCTTC. Protein sequence: CSVEDIQGNYGYTF.

V usage is TRBV30 and J usage is TRBJ1-5; D unresolved. This CDR3 contains 13 residues. V dropped 1 base and J dropped 7 bases, with 11 bases sitting between them. Germline-derived CDR1 and CDR2 are GTSNPN and SVGIG (reference sequence). CDR3 amino acids: CAWSAGNGQPQHF. The CDR3 DNA is TGTGCCTGGAGTGCGGGGAACGGGCAGCCCCAGCATTTT.

The J gene is TRBJ1-2, the V gene TRBV9; D is perhaps TRBD1 (6 bases). This CDR3 contains 14 residues. V lost 3 bases, J lost 2 bases, and 11 bases lay in between. Germline V gene sequence: CDR1 SGDLS, CDR2 YYNGEE. CDR3 sequence: CASSEGDNNYGYTF. The CDR3 DNA follows: TGTGCCAGCAGCGAAGGGGACAACAACTATGGCTACACCTTC. Together with reference TRBV9 and TRBJ1-2, the CDR3 gives the full variable domain: DSGVTQTPKHLITATGQRVTLRCSPRSGDLSVYWYQQSLDQGLQFLIQYYNGEERAKGNILERFSAQQFPDLHSELNLSSLELGDSALYFCASSEGDNNYGYTFGSGTRLTVV.

The chain carries TRBV2 and TRBJ2-1; 8 nucleotides agree with TRBD1. The CDR3 loop spans 15 amino acids. With 5 bases clipped from V and 3 bases from J, the junction kept 6 bases outside the gene matches. The germline V gene encodes CDR1 SNHLY and CDR2 FYNNEI. This CDR3 reads CASSTGTGRYNEQFF. DNA of the CDR3: TGTGCCAGCAGTACTGGGACAGGCCGCTACAATGAGCAGTTCTTC.

The genes are TRBV7-2 and TRBJ1-1; maybe TRBD1 (6 bases). The CDR3 length is 14 residues. V lost 7 bases and J lost 4, with 16 bases in between. Germline V gene sequence: CDR1 SGHTA, CDR2 FQGNSA. The CDR3 DNA reads TGTGCCAGCACCTTTAACAGGGATAGCACTGAAGCTTTCTTT. Its translation: CASTFNRDSTEAFF.

The V gene is TRBV15, the J gene TRBJ1-1, with D hard to call. The V and J ends lost 8 bases and 5 bases respectively, with 6 bases between them. The germline V gene has CDR1 LNHNV and CDR2 YYDKDF (reference sequence). The length of the CDR3 is 10 residues. CDR3 in amino acids: CATPGTEAFF. In DNA form, the CDR3 reads TGTGCCACCCCCGGGACTGAAGCTTTCTTT.

This clone was seen a few times. The chain carries TRBV5-1 and TRBJ1-2; 7 nucleotides line up with TRBD1. The CDR3 is 14 amino acids. The J segment lost 4 bases and the V segment lost 2 bases, leaving 5 bases of the junction unmatched. The germline gives CDR1 SGHRS, CDR2 YFSETQ. The chain's CDR3 is CASSLEQGLYGYTF. The CDR3 DNA reads as TGCGCCAGCAGCTTAGAACAGGGGCTCTATGGCTACACCTTC.

This clone was observed many times. The chain is built from TRBV6-5 and TRBJ2-1; 7 nucleotides match TRBD2. Germline CDR1 reads MNHEY; CDR2 reads SVGAGI. This CDR3 has 11 amino acids. J lost 13 bases, V lost 7 bases, and 7 bases had no gene match. CDR3 bases: TGTGCCAGCACCGACCGGGGGGAACAGTTCTTC. It encodes CASTDRGEQFF.

This chain connects TRBV29-1 to TRBJ1-2; D is perhaps TRBD1 (6 bases). The germline V gene has CDR1 SQVTM and CDR2 ANQGSEA. The CDR3 runs 12 residues. As DNA, the CDR3 is TGCAGTTCTGGGACATCGGGGGGTGGCTACACCTTC. It is translated as CSSGTSGGGYTF.

The chain employs TRBV5-1 and TRBJ2-1, with D possibly being TRBD1 (6 bases). Trimming removed 6 bases from V and 8 bases from J, with 9 bases in between. The CDR3 contains 11 residues. CDR1 and CDR2 (germline): SGHRS, YFSETQ. The DNA for the CDR3 is TGCGCCAGCATTGGGGGCGATGAGCAGTTCTTC. It yields the protein CASIGGDEQFF.

CDR3 sequence reads: CASSVGGGYGYTF. DNA for the CDR3: TGTGCCAGCAGCGTCGGGGGGGGATATGGCTACACCTTC. The chain employs TRBV7-2 and TRBJ1-2, with TRBD1 as a possible D gene (5 bases). CDR1 is SGHTA, CDR2 FQGNSA, per germline. The CDR3 runs to 13 residues. The V and J ends lost 5 bases and 5 bases respectively, with 12 bases between them. The variable domain in full, completed from reference TRBV7-2 and TRBJ1-2, reads GAGVSQSPSNKVTEKGKDVELRCDPISGHTALYWYRQSLGQGLEFLIYFQGNSAPDKSGLPSDRFSAERTGGSVSTLTIQRTQQEDSAVYLCASSVGGGYGYTFGSGTRLTVV.

The chain employs TRBV2 and TRBJ2-7; 8 positions match TRBD1. CDR3 length: 13 residues. Germline loops: CDR1 SNHLY, CDR2 FYNNEI. With 5 bases clipped from V and 4 bases from J, the junction kept 4 bases outside the gene matches. The CDR3 sequence: CASSPGTGYEQYF. In DNA, the CDR3 is TGTGCCAGCAGTCCCGGGACAGGATACGAGCAGTACTTC.

This rearrangement joins TRBV3-1 (or the pseudogene TRBV3-2) to TRBJ2-5, with TRBD1 matching over 8 bases. Germline assignment: CDR1 LGHDT and CDR2 YNNKEL (reference sequence). This CDR3 spans 16 amino acids. V dropped 1 base and J dropped 7; count of bases not matched to a gene: 11. The CDR3 nucleotides are TGTGCCAGCAGCCAAGCAGGGGGCCGCGTCCGGGCGACCCAGTACTTC. Protein product: CASSQAGGRVRATQYF.

This clone was detected once. The gene calls are TRBV12-3 or TRBV12-4 and TRBJ1-5; D gene uncertain. The CDR3 extends over 13 amino acids. V gave up 2 bases and J gave up 7 bases, with 9 bases separating them. In nucleotides, the CDR3 is TGTGCCAGCAGTTTATCTGACGGGCAGCCCCAGCATTTT. Its translation is CASSLSDGQPQHF.

The chain uses TRBV3-1 (or the pseudogene TRBV3-2) and TRBJ2-7, with D unresolved. In germline, CDR1 is LGHDT, CDR2 YNNKEL (reference sequence). Trimming removed 3 bases from V and 7 bases from J, with 4 bases in between. This CDR3 has 10 amino acids. DNA of the CDR3: TGTGCCAGCAGCCAGAGGGAGCAGTACTTC. Protein product: CASSQREQYF.

V gene TRBV3-1 (or the pseudogene TRBV3-2) combines with J gene TRBJ1-2; unclear D gene. The V gene's germline CDR1 is LGHDT and CDR2 YNNKEL (reference sequence). CDR3 length: 14 amino acids. V shed 2 bases and J shed 6 bases, with 13 bases lying between them. The CDR3 spells CASSQPSAGNGYTF. The CDR3 DNA reads TGTGCCAGCAGCCAACCCTCTGCGGGGAATGGCTACACCTTC.

This chain uses TRBV11-3 with TRBJ2-1; 8 bases line up with TRBD2. From germline, CDR1 is SGHNT and CDR2 YENEEA. J was trimmed by 3 bases and V by 9 bases; bases with no gene match: 4. The CDR3 is made up of 13 amino acids. CDR3 DNA: TGTGCCAGTGGAGCGGGGGTCTACAATGAGCAGTTCTTC. It translates to CASGAGVYNEQFF.

The chain combines TRBV5-5 with TRBJ2-3, with a possible D match to TRBD1 (5 bases). Trimming left V 5 bases short and J 4 bases short, with 20 bases between. Germline CDR1 is SGHKS and CDR2 is YYEKEE (reference sequence). The CDR3 runs 16 residues. The CDR3 sequence is CASSYRQSIQADTQYF. CDR3 in DNA: TGTGCCAGCAGTTATAGACAGTCCATACAGGCAGATACGCAGTATTTT.

The chain has TRBV6-2 or TRBV6-3 and TRBJ2-1; D gene ambiguous. Germline-derived CDR1 and CDR2 are MNHEY and SVGEGT. V lost 6 bases and J 6 bases, leaving 6 bases between the germline ends. CDR3 length: 11 residues. The CDR3 loop reads CASSHLNEQFF. CDR3 bases: TGTGCCAGCAGCCATCTCAATGAGCAGTTCTTC.

Worth noting for this clone: Germline and junction disagree at one end, which may indicate a read error. The chain carries TRBV11-2 and TRBJ1-1, with a tentative D call TRBD1 (6 bases). Germline V gives CDR1 SGHAT, CDR2 FQNNGV. The CDR3 has 14 residues. The CDR3 coding sequence is TGTGCCAGCAGATTAGGACAGACCAACACTGAAGCTTTCTTT. Protein product: CASRLGQTNTEAFF.

V usage is TRBV7-2 and J usage is TRBJ1-4; D is perhaps TRBD1 (5 bases). The CDR3 length is 15 residues. Germline V CDR1 and CDR2: SGHTA, FQGNSA. Trimming took 5 bases from V and 3 from J, leaving 13 bases between them. The CDR3 is CASSPGGAANEKLFF. The CDR3, as DNA: TGTGCCAGCAGCCCCGGCGGGGCGGCTAATGAAAAACTGTTTTTT.

V and J are TRBV5-8 and TRBJ2-6, with 8 bases fitting TRBD1. This CDR3 spans 19 amino acids. The V gene end was trimmed by 5 bases and the J gene end by 2 bases; junction bases not matched to a gene: 15. Germline lookup yields CDR1 SGHTS and CDR2 YDEGEE. CDR3 in DNA: TGTGCCAGCAGTTGGGGACAGGAGCTAAAGAGAGCTGGGGCCAACGTCCTGACTTTC. Translating gives CASSWGQELKRAGANVLTF.

This clone was found once. The rearrangement links TRBV10-3 to TRBJ1-1; D is ambiguous. Looked up from germline, CDR1 is ENHRY and CDR2 is SYGVKD. Between the trimmed V and J ends, which lost 0 bases and 1 base, there was a span of 15 bases. This CDR3 is built from 17 residues. CDR3 loop: CAISESRTPTANTEAFF. Here the CDR3 DNA reads TGTGCCATCAGTGAGTCGAGAACCCCAACCGCGAACACTGAAGCTTTCTTT.